Following are 18 T cell receptor beta chains from one sample sequenced in a study of shared clonotypes between healthy human individuals. Terminally differentiated effector memory CD45RA+ cells were excluded by CCR7 positive selection of CD45RO-negative cells. Repertoires were generated with immunoSEQ multiplex PCR, while TCRdb's copy carries only in-frame clones and drops some. There are just over 2,000,000 clones in the sample; about 95% occur only once, and roughly 1% lies in the top ten. Specimen: naive CD8+ T cells sorted from blood. Every receptor here comes from a man between 18 and 35 years old in good health.

This chain links TRBV4-1 with TRBJ2-7; 9 bases align to TRBD1. The V gene end was trimmed by 5 bases and the J gene end by 6 bases; junction bases not matched to a gene: 5. This CDR3 has 13 residues. Germline CDR1 is MGHRA and CDR2 is YSYEKL. This CDR3 reads CASSWTGAGEQYF. The CDR3 coding sequence is TGCGCCAGCAGCTGGACAGGGGCAGGCGAGCAGTACTTC.

The chain links TRBV11-2 to TRBJ2-1, with unresolved D. Germline loops: CDR1 SGHAT, CDR2 FQNNGV. Trimming took 0 bases from V and 5 from J, leaving 11 bases between them. There are 15 residues in the CDR3. CDR3 protein: CASSLEVTVNNEQFF. The CDR3, as DNA: TGTGCCAGCAGCTTAGAAGTCACGGTCAACAATGAGCAGTTCTTC.

V and J are TRBV18 and TRBJ2-3; 8 bases match TRBD1. There are 17 residues in the CDR3. Trimming cost V 1 base and J 4 bases; bases outside gene matches: 10. Germline CDR1 KGHSH, CDR2 LQKENI. In nucleotides, the CDR3 is TGTGCCAGCTCACCACTGGGGACAGGTTCCATGCCAGATACGCAGTATTTT. Protein product: CASSPLGTGSMPDTQYF.

This clone has only a few counts. The rearrangement joins TRBV29-1 to TRBJ1-1; possibly TRBD1 for D (5 bases). The CDR3 loop spans 13 amino acids. Germline V gives CDR1 SQVTM, CDR2 ANQGSEA. V shed 3 bases and J shed 4 bases, with 12 bases lying between them. CDR3 DNA sequence: TGCAGCGTTGAGGTAGGGGTAGGCACTGAAGCTTTCTTT. Amino acids: CSVEVGVGTEAFF.

Here the CDR3 DNA reads TGTGCCAGCAGTGGACGGTTTAATCAGCCCCAGCATTTT. This gives the protein CASSGRFNQPQHF. The rearrangement joins TRBV6-5 to TRBJ1-5; no firm D call. Germline CDR1 MNHEY, CDR2 SVGAGI. This CDR3 contains 13 residues. Trimming took off 5 bases at V and 4 bases at J, with 9 bases between the two ends.

The V call is TRBV19, the J call TRBJ2-1; 9 positions match TRBD2. Germline assignment: CDR1 LNHDA and CDR2 SQIVND (reference sequence). This CDR3 contains 15 residues. Trimming at V came to 2 bases and at J to 8 bases, leaving 7 bases not matched to a gene. Written as DNA, the CDR3 is TGTGCCAGTAGTATATGGCGGGAGGGCCAAGATGAGCAGTTCTTC. Its translation is CASSIWREGQDEQFF. Drawing the rest from reference TRBV19 and TRBJ2-1, the complete variable domain is DGGITQSPKYLFRKEGQNVTLSCEQNLNHDAMYWYRQDPGQGLRLIYYSQIVNDFQKGDIAEGYSVSREKKESFPLTVTSAQKNPTAFYLCASSIWREGQDEQFFGPGTRLTVL.

Comments on this clone: At the DNA level, this CDR3 is encoded by other sequences in the same sample as well. The chain links TRBV9 to TRBJ2-7; D is unclear. CDR3 length: 13 residues. V was clipped by 4 bases and J by 2 bases, with 10 bases between them. The germline V gene has CDR1 SGDLS and CDR2 YYNGEE. The CDR3 region has the DNA TGTGCCAGCAGCCCCGGTACCCCCTACGAGCAGTACTTC. Protein: CASSPGTPYEQYF. Using reference TRBV9 and TRBJ2-7 for the parts outside the CDR3, the full variable domain is DSGVTQTPKHLITATGQRVTLRCSPRSGDLSVYWYQQSLDQGLQFLIQYYNGEERAKGNILERFSAQQFPDLHSELNLSSLELGDSALYFCASSPGTPYEQYFGPGTRLTVT.

V gene TRBV4-1 combines with J gene TRBJ2-7, with 9 positions matching TRBD1. Germline V gene sequence: CDR1 MGHRA, CDR2 YSYEKL. The CDR3 is 19 residues long. Losses at the gene ends were 0 bases for V and 2 bases for J; bases not matched to a gene: 14. As DNA, the CDR3 is TGCGCCAGCAGCCAAGATTCGTATGGGACAGGGCTTTTCCCCTACGAGCAGTACTTC. It codes for CASSQDSYGTGLFPYEQYF.

This clone was picked up one time. This rearrangement joins TRBV20-1 to TRBJ2-7; D may be TRBD1 (5 bases). CDR3 size: 11 residues. V lost 6 bases and J lost 5, with 11 bases in between. Germline V gives CDR1 DFQATT, CDR2 SNEGSKA (reference sequence). CDR3 nucleotide sequence: TGCAGTGCCGATCAGGGAAACGAGCAGTACTTC. Its translation: CSADQGNEQYF.

V is TRBV5-5 and J is TRBJ2-7; a weak D match, TRBD1 (6 bases). Germline CDR1 and CDR2: SGHKS and YYEKEE (reference sequence). The CDR3 runs to 16 residues. Trimming removed 0 bases at V and 3 bases at J, with 16 bases between. CDR3 DNA: TGTGCCAGCAGCTTGGCCGTAGGGACACTAGACTACGAGCAGTACTTC. Amino acid sequence: CASSLAVGTLDYEQYF.

This clone was seen a single time. The chain links TRBV2 to TRBJ1-1; D is unresolved. The CDR3 extends over 16 amino acids. Trimming took off 8 bases at V and 5 bases at J, with 24 bases between the two ends. In germline, CDR1 is SNHLY, CDR2 FYNNEI. The CDR3 loop is CASRTWTVSDRTEAFF. The CDR3, as DNA: TGTGCCAGCCGAACGTGGACGGTGTCGGATAGGACTGAAGCTTTCTTT.

The chain links TRBV27 to TRBJ2-1, with 7 nucleotides matching TRBD1. This CDR3 region has 14 residues. Trimming at V came to 8 bases and at J to 2 bases, leaving 6 bases not matched to a gene. The V gene's germline CDR1 is MNHEY and CDR2 SMNVEV (reference sequence). CDR3 protein: CASCRQGTYNEQFF. The CDR3 coding sequence is TGTGCCAGCTGTAGACAGGGAACCTACAATGAGCAGTTCTTC.

The V and J genes are TRBV7-8 and TRBJ1-1, with 7 bases that match TRBD1. The CDR3 consists of 15 residues. The germline gives CDR1 SGHVS, CDR2 FQNEAQ. V was clipped by 5 bases and J by 2 bases; unmatched bases: 8. This CDR3 is CASSLSTGVNTEAFF. CDR3 coding DNA: TGTGCCAGCAGCCTTTCTACAGGGGTTAACACTGAAGCTTTCTTT. Complete variable domain (other parts from reference TRBV7-8 and TRBJ1-1): GAGVSQSPRYKVAKRGQDVALRCDPISGHVSLFWYQQALGQGPEFLTYFQNEAQLDKSGLPSDRFFAERPEGSVSTLKIQRTQQEDSAVYLCASSLSTGVNTEAFFGQGTRLTVV.

This chain joins TRBV30 and TRBJ1-3, with 7 bases aligning to TRBD1. CDR3 size: 15 residues. V shed 4 bases, J shed 0 bases, and the junction held 6 bases outside the gene matches. Looked up from germline, CDR1 is GTSNPN and CDR2 is SVGIG (reference sequence). CDR3 coding DNA: TGTGCCTGGACCGGGACAGTACACTCTGGAAACACCATATATTTT. This translates into CAWTGTVHSGNTIYF.

As to this clone: The sample contains more than one DNA sequence encoding this CDR3. The chain carries TRBV4-1 and TRBJ1-1, with D unclear. V was trimmed by 4 bases and J by 0 bases, leaving 9 bases between them. The CDR3 length is 14 residues. The V gene's germline CDR1 is MGHRA and CDR2 YSYEKL. The DNA for the CDR3 is TGCGCCAGCAGCCCCACTGGACTGAACACTGAAGCTTTCTTT. It codes for CASSPTGLNTEAFF.

This chain links TRBV13 with TRBJ2-3; 12 positions agree with TRBD2. J was trimmed by 0 bases and V by 5 bases; bases with no gene match: 6. Germline V gene sequence: CDR1 PRHDT, CDR2 FYEKMQ (reference sequence). The CDR3 spans 17 residues. The CDR3 nucleotides read TGTGCCAGCAGCACGACTAGCGGGGGCCCTAGCACAGATACGCAGTATTTT. Protein sequence: CASSTTSGGPSTDTQYF.

The V and J genes are TRBV11-2 and TRBJ2-7; D gene uncertain. Germline values: CDR1 SGHAT, CDR2 FQNNGV. V was trimmed by 4 bases and J by 3 bases, leaving 13 bases between them. CDR3 length: 14 residues. CDR3 in DNA: TGTGCCAGCAGCTACGCAGGTATCGTCTACGAGCAGTACTTC. Amino acid sequence: CASSYAGIVYEQYF.

The chain combines TRBV11-2 with TRBJ2-7, with D perhaps matching TRBD2 (6 bases). V lost 7 bases and J 5 bases, leaving 18 bases between the germline ends. The CDR3 totals 14 residues. Germline CDR1 SGHAT, CDR2 FQNNGV. The CDR3 DNA follows: TGTGCCAGCACCGGGGGACTGCTTCTCAACGAGCAGTACTTC. This codes for CASTGGLLLNEQYF.